A selection of T cell receptor beta chains follows, all from one sample in a study of cytomegalovirus exposure and HLA in healthy donors. Only in-frame clones appear in the TCRdb table, and some are missing; sequencing was by immunoSEQ multiplex PCR. The sample holds fewer than 300,000 clones; approximately 87% are singletons and the top ten take over 0.85%. The sequencing input was PBMCs. The receptors were gathered from a woman aged 18-29 years in good health and CMV-seronegative. Each CDR3 is given with its conserved first and last residue. The order of the fields is clone size, V gene, J gene, CDR3 protein. Where a row states a size, it is once, few, many or the class of an expanded clone; other rows omit it.

few	TRBV7-3	TRBJ2-7	CASSVSSGTAEQYF
-	TRBV5-1	TRBJ2-5	CASSLVGGRLLETQYF
few	TRBV28	TRBJ1-2	CASSSLGSPDGYTF
-	TRBV7-9	TRBJ1-1	CASSYDPGEHLNTEAFF
-	TRBV7-9	TRBJ1-5	CASSSIEKGGNQPQHF
-	TRBV19	TRBJ1-5	CASSIDSGGNQPQHF
-	TRBV6-1	TRBJ1-3	CASSEDPDTIYF
once	TRBV19	TRBJ2-3	CASSTGGADTQYF
-	TRBV27	TRBJ2-1	CASSSYLGLAKFF
-	TRBV2	TRBJ2-7	CASRGLAGGPNEQYF
-	TRBV7-8	TRBJ1-5	CASSLVRFGGVQPQHF
-	TRBV13	TRBJ2-1	CASSSLLRAGPGEQFF
-	TRBV5-1	TRBJ2-1	CASSFATGIYNEQFF
-	TRBV27	TRBJ2-2	CASSLTGIGVPGELFF
few	TRBV11-2	TRBJ2-7	CASSPGQGGYSSYEQYF
few	TRBV5-1	TRBJ2-3	CASSLALAGGPQDTQYF
-	TRBV5-1	TRBJ2-1	CASSPTSGRATQFF
-	TRBV9	TRBJ2-4	CASSVEGLAGAKNIQYF
-	TRBV7-9	TRBJ2-5	CASSPQVYQETQYF
-	TRBV28	TRBJ2-1	CASSLPPGQGKNEQFF
-	TRBV7-3	TRBJ2-1	CASRAGSSYNEQFF
-	TRBV13	TRBJ2-5	CASSSNRVPQYF
once	TRBV6-1	TRBJ2-1	CASSASDPNEQFF
-	TRBV6-5	TRBJ1-4	CASSYSRRARGEKLFF
few	TRBV5-1	TRBJ1-3	CASSFTGESGNTIYF
-	TRBV5-1	TRBJ2-3	CASALFTDTQYF
-	TRBV19	TRBJ2-2	CASSISRLAGGPGTGELFF
-	TRBV10-3	TRBJ2-1	CAISEEGLGEQFF
-	TRBV6-1	TRBJ2-7	CASTPVGVGFYEQYF
few	TRBV30	TRBJ1-2	CAWSVRRSNYGYTF